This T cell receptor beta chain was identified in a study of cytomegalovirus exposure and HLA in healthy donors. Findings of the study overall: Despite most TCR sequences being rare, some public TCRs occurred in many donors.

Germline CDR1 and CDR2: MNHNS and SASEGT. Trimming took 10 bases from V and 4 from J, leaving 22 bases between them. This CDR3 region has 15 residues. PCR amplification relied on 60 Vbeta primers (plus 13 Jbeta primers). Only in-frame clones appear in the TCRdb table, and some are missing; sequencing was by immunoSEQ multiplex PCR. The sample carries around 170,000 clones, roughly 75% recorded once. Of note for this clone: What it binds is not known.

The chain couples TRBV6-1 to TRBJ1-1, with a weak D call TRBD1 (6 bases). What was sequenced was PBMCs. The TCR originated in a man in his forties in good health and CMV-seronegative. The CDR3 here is CATGTGTASGTEAFF. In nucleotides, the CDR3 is TGTGCCACGGGAACAGGGACGGCGAGTGGCACTGAAGCTTTCTTT.